This T cell receptor (beta chain) was identified during a study of spatial heterogeneity in lung cancer. In the study overall: Alpha-chain sequences were consistently detected less often than beta-chain sequences.

As regards this clonotype: The antigen is undetermined.

TCRdb used MiXCR to reprocess the 5' RACE reads, holding one entry per CDR3 protein. The sample carries about 14,000 distinct CDR3 sequences, approximately 4.5% recorded once. Findings of the study overall: Expanded alpha and beta TCR counts within tumors tracked tumor mutation counts.

Sample time point: sample taken at primary tumor resection. CDR3 length: 17 residues. V shed 2 bases and J shed 1 base, with 14 bases lying between them. Germline CDR1 and CDR2: KGHDR and SFDVKD. This material consisted of lung tumor tissue, taken at surgery. This TCR was sampled from a female donor with early-stage non-small cell lung cancer. The rearrangement links TRBV24-1 to TRBJ2-1, with no clear D. The CDR3 sequence: CATSDSAGSSSYNEQFF. In DNA, the CDR3 is TGTGCCACCAGTGATTCGGCCGGGTCCAGTTCCTACAATGAGCAGTTCTTC.